This T cell receptor beta chain emerged from a study of T-cell reconstitution after alpha-beta-depleted transplantation in children (dated by TCRdb to the mid-2010s). For the wider study: T-cell immune reconstitution after TCRalphabeta/CD19-depleted allogeneic hematopoietic cell transplantation in children was quantitatively tracked in the study by means of TCR repertoire profiling.

The table lists this clonotype with a few counts. No antigen is known for it. Base qualities are not provided; no much larger clone lies one nucleotide away. The CDR1 and CDR2 encoded by the germline V gene are LGHNA and YSLEER. V drops 1 base and J drops 4 bases, leaving 13 bases in between. Counted from cysteine to phenylalanine, this CDR3 has 16 amino acids. Only the CDR3 portion is preserved as DNA: 48 bases, with reading frame beginning at the first base. Library preparation was by PCR. Sequencing was performed on an Illumina HiSeq 2500. To normalize quantification of the TCRbeta repertoire, the TCR libraries were built with molecular barcoding that relied on unique molecular identifiers. The public reads were reanalyzed by TCRdb: fastp trimming at Q25, MiXCR alignment, in-frame beta chains only. Entries are consolidated by CDR3 protein sequence, retaining the most common genes and DNA. For this sample the table gives about 610,000 distinct CDR3 sequences, of which about 10% were detected only once. The top ten constitute about 4% of the sample.

The rearrangement joined TRBV4-3 to TRBJ2-2; a weak D assignment points to TRBD1 (5 bases agree). The clonotype comes from a human donor who donated a stem cell graft to a child with acute myeloid leukemia. Sample: PBMCs from the stem cell graft donor, taken from the stem cell graft. The encoded CDR3 is CASSQGGRRPTGELFF. The base sequence is TGCGCCAGCAGCCAAGGGGGCCGGCGGCCCACCGGGGAGCTGTTTTTT.